This T cell receptor beta chain was recorded in a study of technical replicates of blood from several donors. V was trimmed by 8 bases and J by 4 bases, leaving 14 bases between them. CDR1 is ENHRY and CDR2 is SYGVKD in the germline V gene. This CDR3 has 13 residues. Data came from immunoSEQ multiplex PCR; TCRdb stores just in-frame clones and leaves some out. The data contain about 75,000 clones, roughly 89% of them seen just once; the ten biggest clones take up roughly 0.4%. This receptor was taken from a human donor in good health. Some clones in this sample may be carry-over from other donors' samples. The V and J genes are TRBV10-3 and TRBJ1-2; tentative D call: TRBD1 (5 bases). Sequenced: T cells isolated from PBMCs. The CDR3 loop reads CAICPGGGYGYTF. The CDR3 DNA is TGTGCCATCTGCCCGGGGGGGGGCTATGGCTACACCTTC.